Shown below are 21 T cell receptor beta chains from a single sample sequenced in a study of shared clonotypes between healthy human individuals (dated by TCRdb to about 2020). Library prep was done by the immunoSEQ multiplex PCR assay. TCRdb obtained this table from immuneACCESS and retained in-frame rearrangements with V and J assigned. These tables miss some clones; where compared with another copy, unresolved V genes account for less than half of the shortfall, and the remainder is unexplained. The sample table contains about 980,000 clones; only one count was recorded for less than 85% of them. The top ten clonotypes cover around 1.5% of the sample. Sequenced input: memory CD4+ T cells sorted from blood. The cell subset or site label corresponds to: CD45RA-negative fraction. These receptors were obtained from a man aged 18 to 30 in good health.

This clone appeared many times. The identical CDR3 is also encoded by other nucleotide sequences in the sample. The J gene is TRBJ1-1, the V gene TRBV7-9, with no clear D. V lost 1 base and J 1 base, leaving 4 bases between the germline ends. Per the germline V gene, CDR1 is SEHNR and CDR2 is FQNEAQ (reference sequence). The CDR3 length is 13 residues. The CDR3 spells CASSLGRNTEAFF. The CDR3 bases are TGTGCCAGCAGCTTAGGCAGGAACACTGAAGCTTTCTTT.

The CDR3 DNA sequence: TGTGCCAGCAGCACCGGACTAGCGGGGGGGCATGAGCAGTTCTTC. Its protein is CASSTGLAGGHEQFF. The chain joins TRBV7-9 to TRBJ2-1; TRBD2 matches 15 bases. V shed 5 bases, J shed 8 bases, and the junction held 4 bases outside the gene matches. The CDR3 is 15 amino acids. Per the germline V gene, CDR1 is SEHNR and CDR2 is FQNEAQ (reference sequence).

The rearrangement uses TRBV30 and TRBJ2-2; D remains ambiguous. V shed 4 bases and J shed 7 bases, with 10 bases lying between them. Germline assignment: CDR1 GTSNPN and CDR2 SVGIG (reference sequence). There are 12 residues in the CDR3. CDR3 sequence: CAWTGGRGELFF. CDR3 nucleotides: TGTGCCTGGACAGGTGGCCGCGGGGAGCTGTTTTTT.

This clone was counted between two and nine times. The V and J genes are TRBV7-2 and TRBJ2-7; no clear D gene. CDR3 length equals 13 residues. Germline V gene data show CDR1 as SGHTA and CDR2 as FQGNSA. V lost 1 base, J lost 1 base, and 5 bases lay in between. The CDR3 sequence: CASSLVRSYEQYF. The CDR3, as DNA: TGTGCCAGCAGCTTAGTTCGGTCCTACGAGCAGTACTTC.

The rearrangement joins TRBV28 to TRBJ2-1; no reliable D call. Between the trimmed V and J ends, which lost 5 bases and 7 bases, there was a span of 21 bases. From germline, CDR1 is MDHEN and CDR2 SYDVKM. The CDR3 is 16 amino acids. As DNA, the CDR3 is TGTGCCAGCAGTCCCTTAAGGGCGCGGATCTATAATGAGCAGTTCTTC. Its protein is CASSPLRARIYNEQFF.

The V call is TRBV6-5, the J call TRBJ2-7; D ambiguous. Germline assignment: CDR1 MNHEY and CDR2 SVGAGI. CDR3 length: 15 amino acids. With 6 bases removed from V and 6 bases from J, the gap between germline ends came to 21 bases. CDR3 in amino acids: CASSRGPPSASEQYF. The CDR3 nucleotides read TGTGCCAGCAGCCGCGGACCTCCATCGGCCTCCGAGCAGTACTTC.

This clone turned up a few times. Other nucleotide sequences from this sample produce the same CDR3. This chain connects TRBV30 to TRBJ2-7; D gene ambiguous. Germline V gene data show CDR1 as GTSNPN and CDR2 as SVGIG (reference sequence). Trimming removed 0 bases from V and 4 bases from J, with 10 bases in between. There are 13 residues in the CDR3. The CDR3 nucleotides read TGTGCCTGGAGTGTACCCCCCACGTACGAGCAGTACTTC. Protein sequence: CAWSVPPTYEQYF. Together with reference TRBV30 and TRBJ2-7, the CDR3 gives the full variable domain: SQTIHQWPATLVQPVGSPLSLECTVEGTSNPNLYWYRQAAGRGLQLLFYSVGIGQISSEVPQNLSASRPQDRQFILSSKKLLLSDSGFYLCAWSVPPTYEQYFGPGTRLTVT.

The chain links TRBV30 to TRBJ2-5; a weak D match, TRBD1 (5 bases). The CDR3 has 13 amino acids. Per the germline V gene, CDR1 is GTSNPN and CDR2 is SVGIG (reference sequence). Trimming removed 5 bases from V and 5 bases from J, with 15 bases in between. The CDR3 protein is CAWSNGRAETQYF. The CDR3 nucleotides are TGTGCCTGGTCTAACGGCAGGGCGGAGACCCAGTACTTC.

This chain connects TRBV9 to TRBJ2-1, with D unclear. CDR3 length equals 16 residues. The V gene's germline CDR1 is SGDLS and CDR2 YYNGEE. Trimming removed 0 bases at V and 0 bases at J, with 10 bases between. CDR3 sequence (DNA): TGTGCCAGCAGCGTAGAAGTGCTCAGCTCCTACAATGAGCAGTTCTTC. Amino acids: CASSVEVLSSYNEQFF.

The gene calls are TRBV9 and TRBJ1-1, with D uncertain. From germline, CDR1 is SGDLS and CDR2 YYNGEE. This CDR3 is 13 amino acids long. Trimming removed 4 bases at V and 1 base at J, with 8 bases between. This chain's CDR3 is CASSLAANTEAFF. CDR3 DNA sequence: TGTGCCAGCAGCCTCGCGGCGAACACTGAAGCTTTCTTT.

This clone has a handful of counts. CDR3 sequence reads: CASSSGTFSGYTF. For the CDR3, the DNA is TGTGCCAGCAGTTCGGGCACGTTTAGTGGCTACACCTTC. The rearrangement uses TRBV6-1 and TRBJ1-2; no reliable D call. This CDR3 has 13 residues. Between the trimmed V and J ends, which lost 5 bases and 7 bases, there was a span of 14 bases. Germline V gene data show CDR1 as MNHNS and CDR2 as SASEGT.

The CDR3 nucleotides read TGTGCCAGCAGTCCACTCCGCGGGGAGCTGTTTTTT. This codes for CASSPLRGELFF. The chain joins TRBV2 to TRBJ2-2, with D unresolved. Germline V gene sequence: CDR1 SNHLY, CDR2 FYNNEI. The CDR3 is 12 amino acids. V was shortened by 5 bases and J by 7 bases, with 8 bases between the two germline ends.

V gene TRBV5-4 combines with J gene TRBJ2-7, with TRBD1 as a possible D gene (6 bases). In germline, CDR1 is SGHNT, CDR2 YYREEE (reference sequence). The CDR3 runs to 14 residues. Trimming took off 5 bases at V and 5 bases at J, with 17 bases between the two ends. The CDR3 DNA reads as TGTGCCAGCAGGCTGGCTGGGGGCAACCACGAGCAGTACTTC. Its translation is CASRLAGGNHEQYF.

The CDR3 nucleotides are TGTGCCAGCAGCGGGGGGACTAGCGGGATTGACAGTACGCAGTATTTT. This encodes CASSGGTSGIDSTQYF. The chain employs TRBV9 and TRBJ2-3; 13 positions agree with TRBD2. J was trimmed by 8 bases and V by 3 bases; bases with no gene match: 9. Germline CDR1 and CDR2: SGDLS and YYNGEE. The CDR3 spans 16 residues.

This chain uses TRBV5-6 with TRBJ1-6; the D gene is possibly TRBD1 (5 bases). Trimming shortened V by 1 base and J by 6 bases, and 8 bases separated the two germline ends. Germline V CDR1 and CDR2: SGHDT, YYEEEE. The length of the CDR3 is 14 residues. The CDR3 coding sequence is TGTGCCAGCAGCTTGCGACAGACTAATTCACCCCTCCACTTT. It codes for CASSLRQTNSPLHF.

This clone has more than one count but fewer than ten. The V call is TRBV27, the J call TRBJ1-2, with D possibly matching TRBD1 (5 bases). Germline CDR1 and CDR2: MNHEY and SMNVEV (reference sequence). V gave up 6 bases and J gave up 8 bases, with 13 bases separating them. This CDR3 region has 12 residues. The CDR3: CASRQSGKGYTF. CDR3 DNA sequence: TGTGCCAGCAGGCAATCAGGGAAAGGCTACACCTTC.

V usage is TRBV2 and J usage is TRBJ2-3; D not certain. The CDR3 has 11 amino acids. Germline V gives CDR1 SNHLY, CDR2 FYNNEI. Trimming took off 6 bases at V and 7 bases at J, with 8 bases between the two ends. CDR3 residues: CASRDDNTQYF. In DNA form, the CDR3 reads TGTGCCAGCAGAGACGACAATACGCAGTATTTT.

The chain combines TRBV5-1 with TRBJ1-3; D might be TRBD1 (5 bases). The CDR3 loop spans 13 amino acids. Trimming took off 3 bases at V and 8 bases at J, with 12 bases between the two ends. From germline, CDR1 is SGHRS and CDR2 YFSETQ. The DNA of the CDR3 is TGCGCCAGCAGCTGGACTCGAGGGGACACCATATATTTT. Its protein product is CASSWTRGDTIYF.

The chain couples TRBV5-1 to TRBJ2-1; D call uncertain. Germline-derived CDR1 and CDR2 are SGHRS and YFSETQ. Deletions cut 4 bases from V and 2 bases from J, with 7 bases between. This CDR3 has 13 residues. The CDR3 reads CASSPATYNEQFF. DNA of the CDR3: TGCGCCAGCAGCCCGGCTACCTACAATGAGCAGTTCTTC.

V gene TRBV7-8 combines with J gene TRBJ1-2; D may be TRBD1 (5 bases). Germline V gene lookup returns CDR1 SGHVS and CDR2 FQNEAQ. This CDR3 spans 14 amino acids. Trimming left V 4 bases short and J 4 bases short, with 13 bases between. CDR3 loop: CASSSGTLIYGYTF. CDR3 nucleotides: TGTGCCAGCAGCTCCGGGACCCTAATCTATGGCTACACCTTC.

With respect to this clone: At the DNA level, this CDR3 is encoded by other sequences in the same sample as well. The V call is TRBV5-1, the J call TRBJ2-3; 7 nucleotides agree with TRBD2. The V gene end was trimmed by 2 bases and the J gene end by 2 bases; junction bases not matched to a gene: 2. CDR3 length: 14 amino acids. Germline V gene lookup returns CDR1 SGHRS and CDR2 YFSETQ. The CDR3 region has the DNA TGCGCCAGCAGCTTCGGGGGGTACACAGATACGCAGTATTTT. It encodes CASSFGGYTDTQYF.